This is a list of T cell receptor beta chains from one sample in a study of blood T cell repertoires in COVID-19. The data were produced by immunoSEQ multiplex PCR, yet TCRdb's version contains in-frame clones alone and is incomplete. Found here are roughly 150,000 clones, 79% of them singletons; the top ten hold over 15%. The sequenced sample consisted of PBMCs or T cells enriched from blood (not recorded which). These receptors were obtained from a woman aged 65 to 85 in a cohort exposed to, infected with or recovered from COVID-19 (not recorded which). CDR3s include the opening cysteine and the closing phenylalanine or tryptophan. The D gene is left open where the match is weak. Not every row has a clone size; where given, it reads once, few, many or a size class.

v_gene: TRBV2; abundance: -; j_gene: TRBJ2-1; d_gene: TRBD1; CDR3nt: TGTGCCAGCAGGGCCGGACAGGGGCTGGGATTACTGAATGAGCAGTTCTTC; CDR3aa: CASRAGQGLGLLNEQFF
v_gene: TRBV28; abundance: few; j_gene: TRBJ1-5; d_gene: -; CDR3nt: TGTGCCAGCCAACTAGTTGGGCAGCCCCAGCATTTT; CDR3aa: CASQLVGQPQHF
v_gene: TRBV21-1; abundance: -; j_gene: TRBJ1-4; d_gene: -; CDR3nt: TGTGCCAGCAGCAAATACCCCGGTACAGGGACGTCAAAACTGTTTTTT; CDR3aa: CASSKYPGTGTSKLFF
v_gene: TRBV28; abundance: -; j_gene: TRBJ2-2; d_gene: TRBD2; CDR3nt: TGTGCCAGCACCTCTAGCGGGAGAGGGTACACCGGGGAGCTGTTTTTT; CDR3aa: CASTSSGRGYTGELFF
v_gene: TRBV11-3; abundance: -; j_gene: TRBJ2-7; d_gene: -; CDR3nt: TGTGCCAGCAGCTTAAGGACTACCTACGAGCAGTACTTC; CDR3aa: CASSLRTTYEQYF
v_gene: TRBV10-3; abundance: -; j_gene: TRBJ1-6; d_gene: -; CDR3nt: TGTGCCATCAGTGATCCCGGACACGGCGATAATTCACCCCTCCACTTT; CDR3aa: CAISDPGHGDNSPLHF
v_gene: TRBV24-1; abundance: -; j_gene: TRBJ2-1; d_gene: -; CDR3nt: TGTGCCACCAGTGCACCCACGACTAGTTTTCTCCACAATGAGCAGTTCTTC; CDR3aa: CATSAPTTSFLHNEQFF
v_gene: TRBV18; abundance: -; j_gene: TRBJ2-4; d_gene: TRBD2; CDR3nt: TGTGCCAGCTCACAAGCGGGACTAGCGGGACAAAAGTGGATTCAGTACTTC; CDR3aa: CASSQAGLAGQKWIQYF
v_gene: TRBV6-5; abundance: -; j_gene: TRBJ1-5; d_gene: -; CDR3nt: TGTGCCAGCAGTCGGACATATGATAGCAATCAGCCCCAGCATTTT; CDR3aa: CASSRTYDSNQPQHF
v_gene: TRBV28; abundance: many; j_gene: TRBJ1-6; d_gene: -; CDR3nt: TGTGCCAGCTACATGGGCGGGGATTCACCCCTCCACTTT; CDR3aa: CASYMGGDSPLHF